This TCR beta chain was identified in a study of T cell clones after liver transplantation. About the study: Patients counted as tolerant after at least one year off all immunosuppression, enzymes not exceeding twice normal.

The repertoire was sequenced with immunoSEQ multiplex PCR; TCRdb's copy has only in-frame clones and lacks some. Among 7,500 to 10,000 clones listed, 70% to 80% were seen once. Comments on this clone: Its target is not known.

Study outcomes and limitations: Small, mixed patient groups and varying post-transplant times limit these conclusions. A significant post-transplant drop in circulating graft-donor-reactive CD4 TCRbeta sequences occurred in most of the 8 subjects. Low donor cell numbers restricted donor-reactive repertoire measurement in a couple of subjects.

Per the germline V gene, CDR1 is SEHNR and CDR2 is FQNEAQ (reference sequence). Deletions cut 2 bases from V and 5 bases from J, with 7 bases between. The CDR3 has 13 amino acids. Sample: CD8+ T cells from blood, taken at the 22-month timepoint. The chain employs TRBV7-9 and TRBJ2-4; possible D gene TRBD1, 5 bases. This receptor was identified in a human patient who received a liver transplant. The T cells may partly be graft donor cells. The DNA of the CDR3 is TGTGCCAGCAGCTTAACAGGACAAAACATTCAGTACTTC. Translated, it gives CASSLTGQNIQYF.